These T cell receptor beta chains were read from a single sample in a study of spatial heterogeneity in lung cancer. TCRdb analysed the 5' RACE reads with MiXCR anew, one entry per CDR3 protein. The table lists more than 4,000 distinct CDR3 sequences, about 28% of them singletons. The sample in question was lung tumor tissue, obtained at surgery. The receptors were sampled from a male donor with early-stage non-small cell lung cancer. The CDR3 runs from the conserved cysteine through the conserved F or W. A D gene is named only where the DNA matches it firmly. Clone size is stated in some rows and not others, as once, few, many or a class when expanded.

CDR3nt: TGTGCCGGAGCGGGACCCGAAGGGGATACGCAGTATTTT; CDR3aa: CAGAGPEGDTQYF; v_gene: TRBV2; j_gene: TRBJ2-3; abundance: few; d_gene: TRBD2
CDR3nt: TGTGCCAGCAGAGGACTGACAGGGGTGTTCTCTGGGGCCAACGTCCTGACTTTC; CDR3aa: CASRGLTGVFSGANVLTF; v_gene: TRBV12-3/TRBV12-4; j_gene: TRBJ2-6; abundance: .; d_gene: TRBD1
CDR3nt: TGTGCCAGCGGCCTTTCGAGCTCCTACGAGCAGTACTTC; CDR3aa: CASGLSSSYEQYF; v_gene: TRBV6-1; j_gene: TRBJ2-7; abundance: many; d_gene: .
CDR3nt: TGTGCCAGCAGCGTAAGGGGGGACCCCCCGAGCGAGCAGTACTTC; CDR3aa: CASSVRGDPPSEQYF; v_gene: TRBV9; j_gene: TRBJ2-7; abundance: once; d_gene: .
CDR3nt: TGTGCCAGCAGTTTCGTGGGAAATTCACCCCTCCACTTT; CDR3aa: CASSFVGNSPLHF; v_gene: TRBV27; j_gene: TRBJ1-6; abundance: .; d_gene: .
CDR3nt: TGCAGCGTTGCCCTAAGGGCAGATACGCAGTATTTT; CDR3aa: CSVALRADTQYF; v_gene: TRBV29-1; j_gene: TRBJ2-3; abundance: medium-sized; d_gene: .
CDR3nt: TGTGCCAGCAACAGGGGCGGAAACATTCAGTACTTC; CDR3aa: CASNRGGNIQYF; v_gene: TRBV28; j_gene: TRBJ2-4; abundance: .; d_gene: TRBD1
CDR3nt: TGTGCCAGCAGCTTGTACGGGGGACCAGGTGATGAAGCTTTCTTT; CDR3aa: CASSLYGGPGDEAFF; v_gene: TRBV5-4; j_gene: TRBJ1-1; abundance: .; d_gene: .
CDR3nt: TGTGCCAGCAGCCAACCTCAGGGGGCCTATGGCTACACCTTC; CDR3aa: CASSQPQGAYGYTF; v_gene: TRBV4-2; j_gene: TRBJ1-2; abundance: medium-sized; d_gene: TRBD1
CDR3nt: TGCGCCAGCAGCCAAGGGCGGACCACAACCTACGAGCAGTACTTC; CDR3aa: CASSQGRTTTYEQYF; v_gene: TRBV4-3; j_gene: TRBJ2-7; abundance: many; d_gene: .